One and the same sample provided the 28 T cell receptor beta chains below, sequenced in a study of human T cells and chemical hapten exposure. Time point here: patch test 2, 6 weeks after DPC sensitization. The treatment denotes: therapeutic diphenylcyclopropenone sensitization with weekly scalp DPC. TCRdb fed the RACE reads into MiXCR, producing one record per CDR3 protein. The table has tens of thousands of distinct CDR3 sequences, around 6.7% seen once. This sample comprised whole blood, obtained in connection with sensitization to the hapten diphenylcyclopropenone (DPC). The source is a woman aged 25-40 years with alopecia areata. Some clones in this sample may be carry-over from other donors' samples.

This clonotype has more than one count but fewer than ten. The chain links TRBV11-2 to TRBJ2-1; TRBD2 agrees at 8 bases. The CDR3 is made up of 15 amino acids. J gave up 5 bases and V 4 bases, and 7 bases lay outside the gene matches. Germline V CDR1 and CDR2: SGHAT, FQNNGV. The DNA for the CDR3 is TGTGCCAGCAGCTCGGGACTAGTGTTTAACAATGAGCAGTTCTTC. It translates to CASSSGLVFNNEQFF.

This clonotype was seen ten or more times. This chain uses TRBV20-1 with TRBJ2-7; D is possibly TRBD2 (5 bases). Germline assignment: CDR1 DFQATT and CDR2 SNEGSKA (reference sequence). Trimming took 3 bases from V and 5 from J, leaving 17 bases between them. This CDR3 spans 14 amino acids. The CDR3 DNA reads TGCAGTGCTAGTCTGGCTAGCTACCTCCACGAGCAGTACTTC. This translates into CSASLASYLHEQYF.

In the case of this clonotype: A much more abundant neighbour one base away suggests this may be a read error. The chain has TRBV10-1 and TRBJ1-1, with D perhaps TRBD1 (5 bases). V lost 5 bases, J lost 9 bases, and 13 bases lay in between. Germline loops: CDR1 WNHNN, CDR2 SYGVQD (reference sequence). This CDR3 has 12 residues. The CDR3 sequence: CASSRRPGKAFF. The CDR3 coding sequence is TGCGCCAGCAGTCGTCGACCAGGGAAAGCTTTCTTT.

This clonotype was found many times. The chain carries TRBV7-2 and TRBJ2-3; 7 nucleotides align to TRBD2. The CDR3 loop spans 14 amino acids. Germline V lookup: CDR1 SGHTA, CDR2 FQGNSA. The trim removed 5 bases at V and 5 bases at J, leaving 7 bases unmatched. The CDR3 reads CASSIGLELDTQYF. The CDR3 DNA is TGTGCCAGCAGCATCGGACTAGAATTAGATACGCAGTATTTT.

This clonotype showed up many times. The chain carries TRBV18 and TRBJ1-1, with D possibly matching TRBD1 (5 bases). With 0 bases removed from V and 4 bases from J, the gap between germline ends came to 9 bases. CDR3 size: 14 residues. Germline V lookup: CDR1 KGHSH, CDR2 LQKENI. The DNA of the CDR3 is TGTGCCAGCTCACCACCAGGGGTGGGCACTGAAGCTTTCTTT. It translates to CASSPPGVGTEAFF.

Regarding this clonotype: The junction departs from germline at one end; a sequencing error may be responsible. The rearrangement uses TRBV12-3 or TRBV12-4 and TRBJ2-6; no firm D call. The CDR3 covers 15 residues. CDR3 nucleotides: TGTGCCAGCAGTTTGGGGAACTCTGTGGCCAACGTCCTGACTTTC. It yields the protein CASSLGNSVANVLTF.

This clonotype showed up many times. CDR3 in DNA: TGTGCCAGCAGCTCAGACAGGGGGCCTGGCTACACCTTC. Protein sequence: CASSSDRGPGYTF. This chain uses TRBV7-9 with TRBJ1-2, with 10 bases aligning to TRBD1. Germline CDR1 SEHNR, CDR2 FQNEAQ (reference sequence). The trim removed 4 bases at V and 7 bases at J, leaving 3 bases unmatched. The CDR3 loop spans 13 amino acids. Based on the CDR3 plus reference TRBV7-9 and TRBJ1-2, the full variable domain is DTGVSQNPRHKITKRGQNVTFRCDPISEHNRLYWYRQTLGQGPEFLTYFQNEAQLEKSRLLSDRFSAERPKGSFSTLEIQRTEQGDSAMYLCASSSDRGPGYTFGSGTRLTVV.

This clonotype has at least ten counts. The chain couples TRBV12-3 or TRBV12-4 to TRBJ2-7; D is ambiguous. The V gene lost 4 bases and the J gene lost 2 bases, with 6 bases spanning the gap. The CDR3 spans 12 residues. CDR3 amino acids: CASSSTPYEQYF. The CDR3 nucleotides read TGTGCCAGCAGTTCCACCCCCTACGAGCAGTACTTC.

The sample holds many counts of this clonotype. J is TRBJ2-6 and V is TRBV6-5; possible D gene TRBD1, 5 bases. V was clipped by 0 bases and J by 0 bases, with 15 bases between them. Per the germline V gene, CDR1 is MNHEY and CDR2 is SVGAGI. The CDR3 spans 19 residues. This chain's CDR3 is CASSYSIPGQISGANVLTF. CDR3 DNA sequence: TGTGCCAGCAGTTACTCTATTCCCGGACAAATCTCTGGGGCCAACGTCCTGACTTTC.

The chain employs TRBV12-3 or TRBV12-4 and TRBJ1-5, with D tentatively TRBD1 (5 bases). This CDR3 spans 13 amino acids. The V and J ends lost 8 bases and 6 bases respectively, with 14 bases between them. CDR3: CASGGGGRQPQHF. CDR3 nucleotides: TGTGCCAGCGGGGGGGGAGGACGTCAGCCCCAGCATTTT.

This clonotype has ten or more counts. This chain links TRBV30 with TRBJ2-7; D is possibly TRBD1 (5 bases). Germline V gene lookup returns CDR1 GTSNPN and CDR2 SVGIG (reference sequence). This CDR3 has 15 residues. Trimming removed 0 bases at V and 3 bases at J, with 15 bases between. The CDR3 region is CAWSVLGQGDYEQYF. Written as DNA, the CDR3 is TGTGCCTGGAGTGTACTCGGGCAGGGTGACTACGAGCAGTACTTC.

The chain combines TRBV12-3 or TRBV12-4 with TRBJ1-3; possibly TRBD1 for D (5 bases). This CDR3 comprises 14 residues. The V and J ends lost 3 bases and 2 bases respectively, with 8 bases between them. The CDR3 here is CASSFQGPGNTIYF. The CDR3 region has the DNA TGTGCCAGCAGTTTCCAGGGCCCTGGAAACACCATATATTTT.

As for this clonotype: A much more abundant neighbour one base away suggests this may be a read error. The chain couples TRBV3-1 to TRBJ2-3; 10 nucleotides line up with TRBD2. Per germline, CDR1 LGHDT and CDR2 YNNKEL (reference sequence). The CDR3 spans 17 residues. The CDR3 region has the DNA TGTGCCAGAAGCCAAGTTATGCTAGCGGGGGTGGCAGATACGCAGTATTTT. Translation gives CARSQVMLAGVADTQYF.

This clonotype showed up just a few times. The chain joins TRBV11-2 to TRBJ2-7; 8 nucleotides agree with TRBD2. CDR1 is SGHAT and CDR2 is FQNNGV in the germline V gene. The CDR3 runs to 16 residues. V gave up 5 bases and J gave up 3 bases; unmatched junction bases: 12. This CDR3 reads CASSPVRRRGVYEQYF. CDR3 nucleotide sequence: TGTGCCAGCAGCCCAGTCCGCCGGCGGGGGGTCTACGAGCAGTACTTC.

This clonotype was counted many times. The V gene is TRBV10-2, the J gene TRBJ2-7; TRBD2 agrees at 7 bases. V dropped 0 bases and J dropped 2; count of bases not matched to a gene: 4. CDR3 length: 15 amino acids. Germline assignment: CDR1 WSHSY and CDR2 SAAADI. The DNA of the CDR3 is TGCGCCAGCAGTGAGTCGAATCGGGGGGCCTACGAGCAGTACTTC. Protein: CASSESNRGAYEQYF.

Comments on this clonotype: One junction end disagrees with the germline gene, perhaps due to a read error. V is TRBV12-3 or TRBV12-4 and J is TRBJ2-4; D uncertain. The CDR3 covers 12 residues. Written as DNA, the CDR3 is TGTGCCAGCAGCCGAGAGGAAGGGTACAATGAATTC. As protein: CASSREEGYNEF.

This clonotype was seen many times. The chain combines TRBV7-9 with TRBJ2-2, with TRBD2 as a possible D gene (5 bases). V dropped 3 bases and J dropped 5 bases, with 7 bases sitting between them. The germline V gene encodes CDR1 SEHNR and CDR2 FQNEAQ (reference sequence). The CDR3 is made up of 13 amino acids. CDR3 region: CASSFGETGELFF. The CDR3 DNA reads TGTGCCAGCAGCTTCGGGGAAACCGGGGAGCTGTTTTTT.

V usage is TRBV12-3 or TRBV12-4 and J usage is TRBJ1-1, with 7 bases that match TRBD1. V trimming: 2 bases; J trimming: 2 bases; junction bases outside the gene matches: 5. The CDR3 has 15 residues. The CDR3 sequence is CASSLSHRGNTEAFF. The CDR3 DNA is TGTGCCAGCAGTTTATCCCACAGGGGAAACACTGAAGCTTTCTTT.

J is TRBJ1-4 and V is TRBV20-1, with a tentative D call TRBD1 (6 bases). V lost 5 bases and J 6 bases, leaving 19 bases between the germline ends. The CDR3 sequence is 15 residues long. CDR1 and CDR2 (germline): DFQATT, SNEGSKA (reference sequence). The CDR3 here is CSAPAGGGLDEKLFF. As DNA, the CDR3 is TGCAGTGCTCCGGCGGGGGGGGGGCTTGATGAAAAACTGTTTTTT.

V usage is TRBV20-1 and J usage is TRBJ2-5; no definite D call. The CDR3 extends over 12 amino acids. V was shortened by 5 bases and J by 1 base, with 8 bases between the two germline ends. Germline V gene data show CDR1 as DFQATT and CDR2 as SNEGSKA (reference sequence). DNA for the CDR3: TGCAGTGCTTACTACGCCCAAGAGACCCAGTACTTC. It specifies CSAYYAQETQYF.

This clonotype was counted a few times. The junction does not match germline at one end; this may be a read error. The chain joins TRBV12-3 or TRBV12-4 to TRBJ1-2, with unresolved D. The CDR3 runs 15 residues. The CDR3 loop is CASSLGGSANYGYTF. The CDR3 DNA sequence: TGTGCCAGCAGTTTAGGCGGCAGCGCGAACTATGGCTACACCTTT.

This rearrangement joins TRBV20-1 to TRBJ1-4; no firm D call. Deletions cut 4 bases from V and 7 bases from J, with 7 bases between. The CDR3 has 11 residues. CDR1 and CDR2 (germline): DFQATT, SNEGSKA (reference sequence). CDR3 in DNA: TGCAGTGCTAAGACCGGTGAAAAACTGTTTTTT. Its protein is CSAKTGEKLFF.

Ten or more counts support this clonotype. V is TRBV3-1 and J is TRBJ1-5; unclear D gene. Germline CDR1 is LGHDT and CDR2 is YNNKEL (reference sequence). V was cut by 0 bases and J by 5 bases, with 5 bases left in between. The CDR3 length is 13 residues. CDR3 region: CASSQDRDQPQHF. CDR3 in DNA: TGTGCCAGCAGCCAAGACCGGGATCAGCCCCAGCATTTT.

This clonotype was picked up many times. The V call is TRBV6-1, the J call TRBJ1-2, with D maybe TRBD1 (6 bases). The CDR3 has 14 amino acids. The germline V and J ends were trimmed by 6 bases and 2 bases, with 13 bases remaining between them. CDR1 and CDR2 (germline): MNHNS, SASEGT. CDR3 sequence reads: CASRLRGSNYGYTF. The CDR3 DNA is TGTGCCAGCAGATTAAGGGGGTCGAACTATGGCTACACCTTC.

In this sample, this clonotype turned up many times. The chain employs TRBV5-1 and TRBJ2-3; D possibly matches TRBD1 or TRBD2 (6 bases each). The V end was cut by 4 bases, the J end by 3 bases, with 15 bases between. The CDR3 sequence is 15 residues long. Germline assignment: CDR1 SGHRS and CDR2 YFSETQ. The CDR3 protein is CASSPPRGATDTQYF. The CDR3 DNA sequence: TGCGCCAGCAGCCCTCCGAGGGGGGCTACAGATACGCAGTATTTT. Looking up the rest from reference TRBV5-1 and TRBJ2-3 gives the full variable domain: KAGVTQTPRYLIKTRGQQVTLSCSPISGHRSVSWYQQTPGQGLQFLFEYFSETQRNKGNFPGRFSGRQFSNSRSEMNVSTLELGDSALYLCASSPPRGATDTQYFGPGTRLTVL.

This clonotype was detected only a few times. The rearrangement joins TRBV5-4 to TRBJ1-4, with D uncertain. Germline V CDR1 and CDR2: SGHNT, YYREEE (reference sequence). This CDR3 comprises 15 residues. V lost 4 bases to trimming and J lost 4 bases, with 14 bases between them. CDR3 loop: CASSLGEARNEKLFF. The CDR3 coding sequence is TGTGCCAGCAGCCTGGGAGAGGCCCGTAATGAAAAACTGTTTTTT.

CDR3 sequence (DNA): TGTGCCAGCAGTCAGGCTGGACAGGGCTGGCATGGCTACACCTTC. This sequence encodes CASSQAGQGWHGYTF. The chain joins TRBV12-3 or TRBV12-4 to TRBJ1-2; 8 nucleotides match TRBD1. This CDR3 is built from 15 residues. Trimming cost V 5 bases and J 6 bases; bases outside gene matches: 11.

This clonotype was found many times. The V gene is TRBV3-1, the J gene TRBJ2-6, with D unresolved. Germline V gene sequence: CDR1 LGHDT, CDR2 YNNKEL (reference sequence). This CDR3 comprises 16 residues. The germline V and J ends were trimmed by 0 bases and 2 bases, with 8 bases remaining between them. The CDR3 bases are TGTGCCAGCAGCCAAGACTTGGGGACTGGGGCCAACGTCCTGACTTTC. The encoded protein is CASSQDLGTGANVLTF.